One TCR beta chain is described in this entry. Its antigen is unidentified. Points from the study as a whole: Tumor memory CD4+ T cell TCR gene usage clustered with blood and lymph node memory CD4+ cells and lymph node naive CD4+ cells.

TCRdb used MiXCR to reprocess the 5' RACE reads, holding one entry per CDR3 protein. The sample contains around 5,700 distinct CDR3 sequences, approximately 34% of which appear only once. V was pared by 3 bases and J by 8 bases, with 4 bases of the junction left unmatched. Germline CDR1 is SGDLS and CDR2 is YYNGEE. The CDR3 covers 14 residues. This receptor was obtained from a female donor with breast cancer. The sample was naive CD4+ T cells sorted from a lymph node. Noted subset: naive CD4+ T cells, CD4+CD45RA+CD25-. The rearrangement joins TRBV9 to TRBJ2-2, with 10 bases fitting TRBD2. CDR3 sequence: CASSGLAGVGELFF. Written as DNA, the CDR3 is TGTGCCAGCAGCGGACTAGCGGGCGTTGGGGAGCTGTTTTTT.